This T cell receptor (beta chain) derives from a study of blood T cell repertoires in COVID-19. V was clipped by 4 bases and J by 3 bases; unmatched bases: 6. CDR3 size: 15 residues. In germline, CDR1 is KGHSY, CDR2 FQNENV. Only one count was recorded for this clone. Profiling relied on immunoSEQ multiplex PCR, and the TCRdb table lists in-frame clones only, not all of them. The table shows about 230,000 clones, with more than 70% occurring only once. Each participant's cohort was designated according to participant-reported clinical history. V and J are TRBV16 and TRBJ2-1; TRBD1 matches 7 bases. Sample: PBMCs or T cells enriched from blood (not recorded which). The clonotype comes from a middle-aged woman with acute COVID-19. The CDR3 is CASSLNRGLYNEQFF. The CDR3 DNA reads TGTGCCAGCAGCCTAAACAGGGGTCTCTACAATGAGCAGTTCTTC. The variable domain in full, completed from reference TRBV16 and TRBJ2-1, reads GEEVAQTPKHLVRGEGQKAKLYCAPIKGHSYVFWYQQVLKNEFKFLISFQNENVFDETGMPKERFSAKCLPNSPCSLEIQATKLEDSAVYFCASSLNRGLYNEQFFGPGTRLTVL.